The 14 T cell receptor beta chains in this list originate from one sample, sequenced in a study of blood T cells in healthy people across ages. PCR was performed a second time for about 7 to 12 cycles using a sample-barcoded 5' primer and a J-beta primer mix. Using its own MiXCR run on the 5' RACE reads, TCRdb lists one record per CDR3 protein. This table holds almost 550,000 distinct CDR3 sequences, about 25% found once. The same specimen was also included in a second study, on T cells of mothers and their children.

The source material was blood. These receptors all stem from a boy between 10 and 17 years old in good health.

This clonotype was observed a few times. The chain combines TRBV13 with TRBJ1-4; D call uncertain. Trimming shortened V by 0 bases and J by 7 bases, and 12 bases separated the two germline ends. Per germline, CDR1 PRHDT and CDR2 FYEKMQ (reference sequence). There are 15 residues in the CDR3. CDR3 nucleotides: TGTGCCAGCAGCTTAGGCGCGAGGGAAACTGAAAAACTGTTTTTT. Translation gives CASSLGARETEKLFF.

J is TRBJ1-3 and V is TRBV7-2; 8 bases agree with TRBD1. Germline CDR1 reads SGHTA; CDR2 reads FQGNSA. The V and J ends lost 1 base and 6 bases, in that order; junction bases with no gene match: 8. This CDR3 spans 16 amino acids. CDR3 in amino acids: CASSLGPPDRENTIYF. CDR3 DNA sequence: TGTGCCAGCAGCTTAGGGCCCCCGGACAGGGAAAACACCATATATTTT.

This rearrangement joins TRBV19 to TRBJ2-5; no reliable D call. The J call may be wrong; the DNA end is better matched by TRBJ2-1. CDR1 and CDR2 from the germline V gene are LNHDA and SQIVND (reference sequence). CDR3 length: 12 amino acids. The CDR3, as DNA: TGTGCCAGTAGTAATGGGATCCGAGAGCAGTTCTTC. Translated, it gives CASSNGIREQFF.

This clonotype was seen a handful of times. The genes are TRBV7-2 and TRBJ2-1; D call uncertain. The CDR3 runs 13 residues. V lost 0 bases and J 7 bases, leaving 7 bases between the germline ends. Germline V lookup: CDR1 SGHTA, CDR2 FQGNSA. The CDR3 sequence is CASSLALENEQFF. The CDR3 DNA sequence: TGTGCCAGCAGCTTAGCTTTAGAGAATGAGCAGTTCTTC.

This chain connects TRBV6-2 or TRBV6-3 to TRBJ1-5; TRBD1 matches 7 bases. The V gene end was trimmed by 6 bases and the J gene end by 3 bases; junction bases not matched to a gene: 11. CDR1 MNHEY and CDR2 SVGEGT come from the germline V gene. The CDR3 extends over 16 amino acids. CDR3 sequence reads: CASSRLGGGFNQPQHF. The CDR3 nucleotides are TGTGCCAGCAGCCGCCTGGGAGGGGGCTTCAATCAGCCCCAGCATTTT.

V is TRBV20-1 and J is TRBJ2-5, with 8 positions matching TRBD2. The DNA end lines up better with TRBJ2-1; the J call may be wrong. The CDR3 consists of 17 residues. Germline CDR1 reads DFQATT; CDR2 reads SNEGSKA (reference sequence). The CDR3 protein is CSARDDGGGLARLEQFF. CDR3 in DNA: TGCAGTGCTAGAGATGACGGGGGAGGACTAGCCCGCCTTGAGCAGTTCTTC.

The chain recombines TRBV28 with TRBJ2-7; perhaps TRBD2 as D (6 bases). V was shortened by 5 bases and J by 10 bases, with 30 bases between the two germline ends. The germline CDR1 and CDR2 sequences are MDHEN and SYDVKM. The CDR3 extends over 17 amino acids. The CDR3 is CASSPIKTRGRLPLQYF. The CDR3 DNA is TGTGCCAGCAGTCCAATCAAGACTCGGGGGAGGCTTCCACTTCAGTACTTC. The whole variable domain, filled in from reference TRBV28 and TRBJ2-7, reads DVKVTQSSRYLVKRTGEKVFLECVQDMDHENMFWYRQDPGLGLRLIYFSYDVKMKEKGDIPEGYSVSREKKERFSLILESASTNQTSMYLCASSPIKTRGRLPLQYFGPGTRLTVT.

The rearrangement uses TRBV20-1 and TRBJ2-1; tentatively, D is TRBD1 or TRBD2 (7 bases each). From germline, CDR1 is DFQATT and CDR2 SNEGSKA (reference sequence). The length of the CDR3 is 16 residues. Trimming stripped 0 bases from V and 3 bases from J, with 15 bases between. The CDR3 loop reads CSARDQGGVVYNEQFF. DNA of the CDR3: TGCAGTGCTAGAGATCAGGGGGGGGTGGTCTACAATGAGCAGTTCTTC.

This clonotype was detected only a few times. Compared with germline, one end of the junction differs, possibly owing to a read error. V and J are TRBV27 and TRBJ2-1, with TRBD2 identical over 8 bases. Germline V gene lookup returns CDR1 MNHEY and CDR2 SMNVEV (reference sequence). The CDR3 runs to 16 residues. CDR3 in DNA: TGCGCCAGCAGTTTCCTTAGCGGGATACTAAATAATGAGCAGTTCTTC. Encoded protein: CASSFLSGILNNEQFF.

The J gene is TRBJ1-4, the V gene TRBV6-6; a weak D match, TRBD1 (6 bases). There are 15 residues in the CDR3. The germline V gene has CDR1 MNHNY and CDR2 SVGAGI (reference sequence). Trimming shortened V by 6 bases and J by 7 bases, and 18 bases separated the two germline ends. The CDR3 bases are TGTGCCAGCAGGCGGACAGAGGGGTTAGGTGAAAAACTGTTTTTT. It codes for CASRRTEGLGEKLFF.

This clonotype showed up just a few times. The V call is TRBV29-1, the J call TRBJ2-6; D is possibly TRBD1 or TRBD2 (5 bases each). V dropped 4 bases and J dropped 4 bases, with 17 bases sitting between them. In germline, CDR1 is SQVTM, CDR2 ANQGSEA. This CDR3 region has 16 residues. CDR3 sequence: CSVGKGSHSGANVLTF. Here the CDR3 DNA reads TGCAGCGTTGGTAAGGGGAGTCATTCCGGGGCCAACGTCCTGACTTTC. Supplemented by reference TRBV29-1 and TRBJ2-6, the full variable domain reads SAVISQKPSRDICQRGTSLTIQCQVDSQVTMMFWYRQQPGQSLTLIATANQGSEATYESGFVIDKFPISRPNLTFSTLTVSNMSPEDSSIYLCSVGKGSHSGANVLTFGAGSRLTVL.

This chain joins TRBV7-8 and TRBJ2-7, with D perhaps TRBD2 (6 bases). The J call may be mistaken, given a closer DNA end match to TRBJ2-1. CDR1 is SGHVS, CDR2 FQNEAQ, per germline. This CDR3 has 15 residues. CDR3 residues: CASSLGPRLGDEQFF. CDR3 nucleotides: TGTGCCAGCAGCTTAGGTCCCCGACTAGGCGATGAGCAGTTCTTC.

The chain links TRBV19 to TRBJ2-5; 10 positions match TRBD1. The end of the DNA is better explained by TRBJ2-7, so the J call may be wrong. The CDR3 loop spans 15 amino acids. CDR1 is LNHDA and CDR2 is SQIVND in the germline V gene (reference sequence). This CDR3 is CASSNPGQGIYEQYF. CDR3 in DNA: TGTGCCAGTAGTAACCCGGGACAGGGGATCTACGAGCAGTACTTC.

This clonotype was seen only a few times. The chain carries TRBV12-3 or TRBV12-4 and TRBJ2-7; D is perhaps TRBD2 (6 bases). The length of the CDR3 is 13 residues. V was pared by 1 base and J by 7 bases, with 11 bases between. CDR3 region: CASSLGGVREQYF. The CDR3 DNA sequence: TGTGCCAGCAGTTTAGGGGGGGTTAGAGAGCAGTACTTC.